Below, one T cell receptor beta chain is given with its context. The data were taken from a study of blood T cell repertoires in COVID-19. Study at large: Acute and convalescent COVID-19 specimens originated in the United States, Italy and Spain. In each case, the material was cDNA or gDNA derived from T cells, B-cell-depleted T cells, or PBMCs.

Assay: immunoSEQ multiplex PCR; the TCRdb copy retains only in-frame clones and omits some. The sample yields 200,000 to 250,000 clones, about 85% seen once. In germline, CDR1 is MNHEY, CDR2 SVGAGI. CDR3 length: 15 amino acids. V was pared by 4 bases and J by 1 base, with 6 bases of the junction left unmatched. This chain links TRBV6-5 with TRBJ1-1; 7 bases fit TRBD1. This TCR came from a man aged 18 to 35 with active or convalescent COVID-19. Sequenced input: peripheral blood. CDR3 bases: TGTGCCAGCAGTTCCCCCGGGACAGCGAACACTGAAGCTTTCTTT. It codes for CASSSPGTANTEAFF.